These 19 T cell receptor beta chains were all obtained from the same sample, sequenced in a study of blood T cell repertoires in COVID-19. This table comes from immunoSEQ multiplex PCR, and its TCRdb copy is limited to in-frame clones, with some not included. The profile shows fewer than 500,000 clones, around 89% of them singletons. Specimen: PBMCs or T cells enriched from blood (not recorded which). All receptors derive from a young man who had recovered from COVID-19.

V usage is TRBV5-1 and J usage is TRBJ2-7; 8 nucleotides agree with TRBD2. Germline CDR1 and CDR2: SGHRS and YFSETQ. The CDR3 runs to 13 residues. With 3 bases clipped from V and 4 bases from J, the junction kept 3 bases outside the gene matches. CDR3 DNA sequence: TGCGCCAGCAGCTGGAGCGGGAGTTACGAGCAGTACTTC. It translates to CASSWSGSYEQYF.

The gene calls are TRBV18 and TRBJ2-3; 9 bases are shared with TRBD1. CDR3 length equals 15 residues. The V gene end was trimmed by 2 bases and the J gene end by 4 bases; junction bases not matched to a gene: 4. The germline gives CDR1 KGHSH, CDR2 LQKENI. The CDR3 nucleotides read TGTGCCAGCTCACCAGGACAGGGGCAGGCAGATACGCAGTATTTT. Residues: CASSPGQGQADTQYF.

The chain links TRBV5-5 to TRBJ1-3; 7 bases map to TRBD1. The CDR3 is 16 amino acids. CDR1 is SGHKS, CDR2 YYEKEE, per germline (reference sequence). V shed 2 bases and J 0 bases; nucleotides not matched to a gene: 5. The CDR3 reads CASSFHRGHSGNTIYF. In DNA form, the CDR3 reads TGTGCCAGCAGCTTTCACAGGGGCCACTCTGGAAACACCATATATTTT.

The sample holds one count of this clone. The chain couples TRBV7-8 to TRBJ2-7, with 7 positions matching TRBD1. The germline CDR1 and CDR2 sequences are SGHVS and FQNEAQ. This CDR3 has 17 residues. V lost 2 bases and J lost 2; bases outside the gene matches: 12. The CDR3 DNA reads TGTGCCAGCAGCTTACGGTTAAGCGGACAGGTGACCTACGAGCAGTACTTC. Translated, it gives CASSLRLSGQVTYEQYF.

The chain combines TRBV28 with TRBJ2-2; 10 bases align to TRBD2. V lost 4 bases and J lost 6; bases outside the gene matches: 8. CDR1 MDHEN and CDR2 SYDVKM come from the germline V gene. The CDR3 spans 16 residues. Here the CDR3 DNA reads TGTGCCAGCAGTTCTCAAGCGGGAGGGCCTCCCGGGGAGCTGTTTTTT. Amino acid sequence: CASSSQAGGPPGELFF.

The chain carries TRBV10-3 and TRBJ1-4, with a possible D match to TRBD1 (5 bases). Trimming took 0 bases from V and 6 from J, leaving 14 bases between them. Germline V gene sequence: CDR1 ENHRY, CDR2 SYGVKD. The CDR3 covers 16 residues. The CDR3 nucleotides are TGTGCCATCAGTGAGTCGCGGGACGGCGGGGATGAAAAACTGTTTTTT. Residues: CAISESRDGGDEKLFF.

This chain connects TRBV7-8 to TRBJ2-2, with 9 bases fitting TRBD2. V was clipped by 5 bases and J by 4 bases; unmatched bases: 14. CDR1 and CDR2 from the germline V gene are SGHVS and FQNEAQ. This CDR3 comprises 18 residues. The chain's CDR3 is CASSPQGLLAGVTGELFF. The DNA for the CDR3 is TGTGCCAGCAGCCCCCAGGGTTTATTAGCGGGAGTCACCGGGGAGCTGTTTTTT.

The rearrangement uses TRBV6-8 and TRBJ2-1; the match to TRBD2 covers 13 bases. The CDR3 spans 17 residues. The V gene's germline CDR1 is MNHGY and CDR2 SAAAGT. The J segment lost 6 bases and the V segment lost 3 bases, leaving 8 bases of the junction unmatched. The CDR3 DNA reads as TGTGCCAGCAGTTATCGGACTAGCGGGAGTGAGTGCAATGAGCAGTTCTTC. It specifies CASSYRTSGSECNEQFF.

The CDR3 DNA sequence: TGTGCCTGGAGCCCGGGACAGGGGGCGGCTGAAGCTTTCTTT. Translating gives CAWSPGQGAAEAFF. The V and J genes are TRBV30 and TRBJ1-1; 12 positions agree with TRBD1. The CDR3 sequence is 14 residues long. V shed 3 bases and J 6 bases; nucleotides not matched to a gene: 5. Germline V lookup: CDR1 GTSNPN, CDR2 SVGIG (reference sequence).

CDR3 region: CASSPSGQGVYEQYF. In DNA, the CDR3 is TGTGCCAGCTCACCCTCGGGACAGGGGGTCTACGAGCAGTACTTC. J is TRBJ2-7 and V is TRBV18, with 11 bases aligning to TRBD1. CDR1 is KGHSH and CDR2 is LQKENI in the germline V gene. The trim removed 3 bases at V and 3 bases at J, leaving 4 bases unmatched. This CDR3 region has 15 residues.

This clone has just a few counts. The V call is TRBV5-1, the J call TRBJ1-2; D might be TRBD1 (5 bases). V lost 6 bases to trimming and J lost 7 bases, with 22 bases between them. Germline values: CDR1 SGHRS, CDR2 YFSETQ. The CDR3 has 15 amino acids. This chain's CDR3 is CASTGGQGEFAGYTF. The CDR3 region has the DNA TGCGCCAGCACCGGTGGGCAGGGTGAGTTTGCTGGCTACACCTTC.

A single count supports this clone. The rearrangement links TRBV28 to TRBJ2-1, with TRBD2 identical over 10 bases. The CDR3 length is 15 residues. The germline V gene encodes CDR1 MDHEN and CDR2 SYDVKM. Trimming removed 5 bases from V and 7 bases from J; junction bases left unmatched: 8. The CDR3 is CASSPSGRALNEQFF. CDR3 nucleotide sequence: TGTGCCAGCAGTCCCAGCGGGAGGGCCTTGAATGAGCAGTTCTTC.

This chain links TRBV11-2 with TRBJ2-5, with D perhaps matching TRBD1 (6 bases). V was shortened by 5 bases and J by 9 bases, with 16 bases between the two germline ends. CDR3 length: 13 residues. Germline CDR1 is SGHAT and CDR2 is FQNNGV. The CDR3 spells CASSADSRVAQYF. CDR3 DNA sequence: TGTGCCAGCAGCGCGGACAGCCGGGTGGCCCAGTACTTC.

The CDR3 coding sequence is TGTGCCAGCAGGGGACTAGCGGTTGAGCAGTTCTTC. As protein: CASRGLAVEQFF. V usage is TRBV27 and J usage is TRBJ2-1, with TRBD2 matching 11 bases. Germline CDR1 and CDR2: MNHEY and SMNVEV (reference sequence). The V segment lost 6 bases and the J segment 9 bases; nucleotides outside the gene matches: 1. The CDR3 sequence is 12 residues long.

The chain carries TRBV28 and TRBJ1-6; tentative D call: TRBD1 (5 bases). The germline V gene encodes CDR1 MDHEN and CDR2 SYDVKM. The CDR3 is 12 residues long. V was trimmed by 4 bases and J by 16 bases, leaving 14 bases between them. This CDR3 reads CASSSLGGGLHF. The CDR3 region has the DNA TGTGCCAGCAGTTCCCTTGGGGGAGGGCTCCACTTT.

Notes on this clone: A read error may produce the germline difference seen at one junction end. The chain carries TRBV20-1 and TRBJ2-2, with 8 bases aligning to TRBD1. From germline, CDR1 is DFQATT and CDR2 SNEGSKA (reference sequence). CDR3 size: 11 residues. CDR3 sequence reads: CSASTQGGLFF. The CDR3 DNA is TGCAGTGCTTCTACACAGGGGGGGCTGTTTTTT.

The V and J genes are TRBV28 and TRBJ2-3, with D possibly matching TRBD1 (5 bases). Per germline, CDR1 MDHEN and CDR2 SYDVKM. Trimming stripped 6 bases from V and 1 base from J, with 14 bases between. The CDR3 totals 15 residues. CDR3 in DNA: TGTGCCAGCAGGGGTCAGGGTGCGGGCACAGATACGCAGTATTTT. Translated: CASRGQGAGTDTQYF. Filled out from reference TRBV28 and TRBJ2-3, the complete variable domain reads DVKVTQSSRYLVKRTGEKVFLECVQDMDHENMFWYRQDPGLGLRLIYFSYDVKMKEKGDIPEGYSVSREKKERFSLILESASTNQTSMYLCASRGQGAGTDTQYFGPGTRLTVL.

The CDR3, as DNA: TGTGCCAGCAGTCGAACGGGGTCTGGAAACACCATATATTTT. Translating it yields CASSRTGSGNTIYF. The chain combines TRBV28 with TRBJ1-3; no reliable D call. This CDR3 region has 14 residues. The V gene's germline CDR1 is MDHEN and CDR2 SYDVKM. V was trimmed by 5 bases and J by 1 base, leaving 9 bases between them.

There are a few counts of this clone. This rearrangement joins TRBV18 to TRBJ2-5; 8 positions agree with TRBD1. V lost 3 bases and J lost 4; bases outside the gene matches: 7. The CDR3 sequence is 15 residues long. CDR1 KGHSH and CDR2 LQKENI come from the germline V gene. CDR3 loop: CASSPATGGPETQYF. For the CDR3, the DNA is TGTGCCAGCTCACCGGCAACAGGGGGGCCAGAGACCCAGTACTTC. Together with reference TRBV18 and TRBJ2-5, the CDR3 gives the full variable domain: NAGVMQNPRHLVRRRGQEARLRCSPMKGHSHVYWYRQLPEEGLKFMVYLQKENIIDESGMPKERFSAEFPKEGPSILRIQQVVRGDSAAYFCASSPATGGPETQYFGPGTRLLVL.